This record covers a single T cell receptor beta chain. Its antigen remains unidentified. The V gene lost 3 bases and the J gene lost 4 bases, with 15 bases spanning the gap. The CDR3 consists of 15 residues. The germline gives CDR1 SEHNR, CDR2 FQNEAQ (reference sequence). This sample is part of a study of beta chain features in type 1 diabetes. Sorting based on CD45RO/CCR7/CD25/CD127/CD95/CD27 separated CD4+ naive, central memory, regulatory and stem cell-like memory cells. Over 95% purity was reached by all sorted populations. Whole-study findings and limits: Within the patient group, naive, central memory and Treg TCRB repertoires appeared more similar to each other than within healthy donors. Researchers report that Type 1 diabetes patients had moderately but significantly shorter TCRB CDR3s across all four CD4+ subsets.

Sequenced material consisted of expressed TCRB transcripts (all of the isolated RNA was reverse transcribed). This table comes from immunoSEQ multiplex PCR, and its TCRdb copy is limited to in-frame clones, with some not included. The repertoire holds some 220,000 clones, about 11% seen once, with over 1% in the top ten. This sequence was found in a man aged 18 to 35 in good health. The sample was central memory CD4+ T cells from blood. The chain links TRBV7-9 to TRBJ1-2; possible D gene TRBD1, 5 bases. The CDR3: CASSFLPAQGYGYTF. DNA of the CDR3: TGTGCCAGCAGCTTTCTTCCAGCCCAGGGCTATGGCTACACCTTC.